This is a list of T cell receptor beta chains from one sample in a study of cytomegalovirus exposure and HLA in healthy donors. TCRdb's table, derived via immunoSEQ multiplex PCR, lists solely in-frame clones and lacks some. The sample carries under 200,000 clones, 78% recorded once. Sequencing used PBMCs. The source is a woman between 40 and 50 years old in good health and CMV-seronegative. The CDR3 runs from the conserved cysteine through the conserved F or W. D genes are given only for firm matches. Clone sizes are given selectively: once, few, many, or a class where the clone is expanded.

>TRBJ2-7|NA|NA|TRBV19
TGTGCCAGTAGTATCCCCGCGGGTCCTCGGAGGGAGCAGTACTTC
CASSIPAGPRREQYF
>TRBJ1-2|NA|NA|TRBV4-1
TGCGCCAGCAGCCAAGCGCCGGGATCATATGGCTACACCTTC
CASSQAPGSYGYTF
>TRBJ1-1|NA|NA|TRBV29-1
TGCAGCGTTGATCATGTGAACACTGAAGCTTTCTTT
CSVDHVNTEAFF
>TRBJ1-1|NA|NA|TRBV5-1
TGCGCCAGCAGTGGCTTCGGGTCTTCGAACACTGAAGCTTTCTTT
CASSGFGSSNTEAFF
>TRBJ1-2|NA|NA|TRBV6-6
TGTGCCAGCAGTTACGGGCAGTCCTATGGCTACACCTTC
CASSYGQSYGYTF
>TRBJ1-4|NA|NA|TRBV9
TGTGCCAGCAGCCCTGAGTCGGGGGAGTTGCGGGAAAAACTGTTTTTT
CASSPESGELREKLFF
>TRBJ1-3|few|NA|TRBV5-1
TGCGCCAGCAGGGAGACGCCCTTCTCTGGAAACACCATATATTTT
CASRETPFSGNTIYF
>TRBJ2-7|few|NA|TRBV7-9
TGTGCCAGCAGCTTAGCTACAGGGTACGGGACACCCGGCTACGAGCAGTACTTC
CASSLATGYGTPGYEQYF
>TRBJ2-7|NA|NA|TRBV5-1
TGCGCCAGCAGCTTGGGGCAGATTACCTACGAGCAGTACTTC
CASSLGQITYEQYF
>TRBJ1-1|NA|NA|TRBV6-1
TGTGCCAGCAGTGACACCGGGGACATAGAAGCTTTCTTT
CASSDTGDIEAFF
>TRBJ2-2|few|NA|TRBV4-1
TGCGCCAGCAGCCAAGATCAGGGGTTGAAAAAAGGGGAGCTGTTTTTT
CASSQDQGLKKGELFF
>TRBJ2-7|NA|NA|TRBV7-9
TGTGCCAGCACCAGGAGGGGGGGCGCCTCCTACGAGCAGTACTTC
CASTRRGGASYEQYF
>TRBJ1-1|NA|NA|TRBV18
TGTGCCAGCTCCCCCCGCGGCCCGAGGACTGAAGCTTTCTTT
CASSPRGPRTEAFF
>TRBJ1-5|NA|NA|TRBV19
TGTGCCAGTATCCCCCCAGGGGCAAGTCATCAGCCCCAGCATTTT
CASIPPGASHQPQHF
>TRBJ2-2|NA|TRBD2|TRBV5-6
TGTGCCAGCAGCTTAGTAGCGGGGGGATCGAACACCGGGGAGCTGTTTTTT
CASSLVAGGSNTGELFF
>TRBJ1-6|NA|NA|TRBV7-9
TGTGCCAGCAGCTTCTCGGGAAATAATTCACCCCTCCACTTT
CASSFSGNNSPLHF
>TRBJ2-1|once|NA|TRBV9
TGTGCCAGCAGCGTAGTAACTAGCTACAATGAGCAGTTCTTC
CASSVVTSYNEQFF
>TRBJ1-4|NA|NA|TRBV28
TGTGCCAGCAGTGGCGGGGGGGCACCTAATGAAAAACTGTTTTTT
CASSGGGAPNEKLFF
>TRBJ1-6|NA|TRBD1|TRBV5-1
TGCGCCAGCAGCTTGGACCCCTCCGGGACAGAGAATTCACCCCTCCACTTT
CASSLDPSGTENSPLHF
>TRBJ2-1|NA|NA|TRBV19
TGTGCCAGTACCCCATTTGGCGGGGTCTACAATGAGCAGTTCTTC
CASTPFGGVYNEQFF